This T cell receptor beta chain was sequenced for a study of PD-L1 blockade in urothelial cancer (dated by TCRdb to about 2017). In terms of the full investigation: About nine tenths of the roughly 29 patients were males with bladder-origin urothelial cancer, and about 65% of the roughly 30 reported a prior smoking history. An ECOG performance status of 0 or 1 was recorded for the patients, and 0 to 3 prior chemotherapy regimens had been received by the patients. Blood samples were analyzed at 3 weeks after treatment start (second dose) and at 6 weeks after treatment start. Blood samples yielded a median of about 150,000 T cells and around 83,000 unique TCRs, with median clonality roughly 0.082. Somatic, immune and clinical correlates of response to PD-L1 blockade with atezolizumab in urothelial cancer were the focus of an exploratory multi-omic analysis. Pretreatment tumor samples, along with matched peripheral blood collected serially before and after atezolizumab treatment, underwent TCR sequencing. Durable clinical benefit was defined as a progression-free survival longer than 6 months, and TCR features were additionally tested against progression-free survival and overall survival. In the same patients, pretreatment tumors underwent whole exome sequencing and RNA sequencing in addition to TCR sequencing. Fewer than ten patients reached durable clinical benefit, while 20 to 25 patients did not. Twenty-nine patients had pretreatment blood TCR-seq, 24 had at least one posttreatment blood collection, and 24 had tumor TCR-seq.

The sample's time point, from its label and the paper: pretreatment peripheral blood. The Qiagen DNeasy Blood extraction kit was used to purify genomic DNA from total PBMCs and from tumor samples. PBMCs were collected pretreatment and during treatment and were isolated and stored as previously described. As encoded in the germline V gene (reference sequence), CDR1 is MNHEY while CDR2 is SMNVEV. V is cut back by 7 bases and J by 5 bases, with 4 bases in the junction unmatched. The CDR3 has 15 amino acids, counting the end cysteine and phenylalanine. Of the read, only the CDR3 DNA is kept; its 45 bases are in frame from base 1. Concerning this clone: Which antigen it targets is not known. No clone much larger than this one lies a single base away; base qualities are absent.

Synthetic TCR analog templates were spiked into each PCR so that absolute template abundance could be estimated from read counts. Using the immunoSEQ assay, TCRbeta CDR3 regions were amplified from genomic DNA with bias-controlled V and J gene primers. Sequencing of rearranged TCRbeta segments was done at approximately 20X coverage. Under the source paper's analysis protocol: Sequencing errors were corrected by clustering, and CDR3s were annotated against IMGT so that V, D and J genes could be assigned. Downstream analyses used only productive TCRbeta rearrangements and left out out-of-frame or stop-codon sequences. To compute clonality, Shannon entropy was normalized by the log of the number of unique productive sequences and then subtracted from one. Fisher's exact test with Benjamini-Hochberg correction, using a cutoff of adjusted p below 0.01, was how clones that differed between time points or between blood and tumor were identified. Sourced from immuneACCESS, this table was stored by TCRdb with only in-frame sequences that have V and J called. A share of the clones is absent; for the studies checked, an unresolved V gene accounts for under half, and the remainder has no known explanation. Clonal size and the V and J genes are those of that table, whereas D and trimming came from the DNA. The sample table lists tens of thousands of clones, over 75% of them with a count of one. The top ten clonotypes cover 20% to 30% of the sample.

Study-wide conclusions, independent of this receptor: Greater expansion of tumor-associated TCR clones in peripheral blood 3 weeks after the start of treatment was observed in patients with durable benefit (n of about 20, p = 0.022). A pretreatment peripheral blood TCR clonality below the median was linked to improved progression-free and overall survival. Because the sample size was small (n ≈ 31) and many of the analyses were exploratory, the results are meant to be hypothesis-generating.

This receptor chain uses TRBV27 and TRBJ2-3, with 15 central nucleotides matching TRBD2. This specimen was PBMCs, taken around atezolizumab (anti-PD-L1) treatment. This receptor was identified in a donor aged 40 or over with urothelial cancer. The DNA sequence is TGTGCCAGCACAGGACTAGCGGGAGGGGAAGATACGCAGTATTTT. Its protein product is CASTGLAGGEDTQYF.